The T cell receptor (beta chain) under discussion was sequenced for a study of T-cell memory formation after mild COVID-19 (dated by TCRdb to about 2021). Study-wide context: TCR sequence clusters from the two donors were largely donor specific. In a couple of donors, T-cell clones that expanded and contracted after mild COVID-19 were tracked by sequencing TCRalpha and TCRbeta repertoires over time. The cohort was made up of two young adult volunteers, one female and one male, who were previously healthy.

Sequencing took place on an Illumina NovaSeq 6000. TCRalpha and TCRbeta cDNA libraries were built by 5'RACE with constant-segment primers, adding sample barcodes and unique molecular identifiers. RNA was extracted from every sample with Trizol reagent. Amplification of the libraries took two PCR steps, and the second step added a second sample barcode plus Illumina TruSeq adapters. The libraries were sequenced on an Illumina NovaSeq using 2 x 150 bp paired-end reads. The original methods were these. Reads were demultiplexed and collapsed into UMI-guided consensus sequences with migec v1.2.7. With mixcr v2.1.11, UMI consensuses were aligned to TRA and TRB V and J templates and assembled into clonotypes. Expanded or contracted clonotypes were those called significant by both edgeR and NoisET, with noise models trained on biological replicates. For edgeR calls, the cutoffs were a false discovery rate-adjusted p below 0.01 and a log2 fold-change threshold of 1. As an exploratory analysis of dynamics, max-normalized trajectories of the 1000 most abundant clonotypes were examined with PCA combined with hierarchical clustering. Separately sequenced CD4+ and CD8+ repertoires were used to assign a CD4 or CD8 phenotype to each responding clone. The public reads were reanalyzed by TCRdb: fastp trimming at Q25, MiXCR alignment, in-frame beta chains only. Every CDR3 protein is listed once, alongside the most common genes and DNA of its rows. None of the V and J calls come from the authors' own analysis; TCRdb made them. This sample holds 400,000 to 500,000 distinct CDR3 sequences; 15% to 20% were observed only once. The ten largest make up about 8.8% of the sample.

Results the study describes overall, beyond this receptor: Some responding clones were detected in pre-infection memory, suggesting pre-existing cross-reactive memory T cells joined the SARS-CoV-2 response. SARS-CoV-2 specificity was not confirmed for the second-wave clones peaking on day 37. The study included only a couple of mild cases, and larger cohorts that include severe cases with pre-infection samples were judged to be necessary. From day 15 to 85, contracting clones showed balanced CD4/CD8 phenotypes, whereas a second wave of clones that expanded from day 15 to 37 leaned towards CD4+. Contracting CD4+ clones were located mainly in the CM and EM memory subsets, whereas CD8+ clones were found to be enriched in EMRA.

Ficoll-Paque density gradient centrifugation was the method used to isolate PBMCs. On this clonotype itself: The antigen it recognizes is unknown. The sample holds no much larger clone one base away, and base qualities are not on file.

Relative to germline, V is 4 bases shorter and J is 3 bases shorter, with 14 bases between their ends. Measured from the cysteine to the phenylalanine, the CDR3 is 15 residues long. Only the CDR3 region is kept as DNA, spanning 45 bases read in frame from base 1. The germline V gene encodes CDR1 SGDLS and CDR2 YYNGEE. Material for sequencing was PBMCs or a T cell subset sorted from them (not recorded which). This chain is built from TRBV9 and TRBJ1-5, with no D gene named confidently. The TCR originated in an adult woman who had mild COVID-19 (a few samples of this study predate the infection). The sample titles of this study are shuffled in the database, so cell type and time point are left out; the donor was told from shared clones. The CDR3 loop reads CASSSEGRLNQPQHF. The sequenced DNA is TGTGCCAGCAGCTCAGAAGGACGGCTCAATCAGCCCCAGCATTTT.